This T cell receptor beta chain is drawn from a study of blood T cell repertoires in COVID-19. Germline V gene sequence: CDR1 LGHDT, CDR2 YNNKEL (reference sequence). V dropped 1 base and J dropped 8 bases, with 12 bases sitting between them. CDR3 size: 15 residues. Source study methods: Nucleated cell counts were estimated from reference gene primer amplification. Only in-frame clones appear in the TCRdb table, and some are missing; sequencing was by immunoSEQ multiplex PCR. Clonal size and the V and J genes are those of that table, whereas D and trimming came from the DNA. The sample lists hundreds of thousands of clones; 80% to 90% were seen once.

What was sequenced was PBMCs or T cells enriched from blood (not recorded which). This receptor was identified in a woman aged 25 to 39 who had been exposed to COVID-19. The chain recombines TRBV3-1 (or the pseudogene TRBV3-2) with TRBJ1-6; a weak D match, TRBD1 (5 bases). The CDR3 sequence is CASSQVGGTHSPLHF. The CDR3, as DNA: TGTGCCAGCAGCCAAGTTGGGGGGACCCATTCACCCCTCCACTTT.